The clone carrying this T cell receptor beta chain occurred once. The identical CDR3 is also encoded by other nucleotide sequences in the sample. Across several immunoSEQ plates, the genomic DNA of each subset was split evenly. Assay: immunoSEQ multiplex PCR; the TCRdb copy retains only in-frame clones and omits some. The sample lists roughly 2.5 million clones, 90% to 95% occurring once. The data were obtained in a study of shared clonotypes between healthy human individuals. The CDR3 runs 13 residues. Trimming pared 4 bases from V and 2 bases from J, leaving 8 bases between. Germline CDR1 and CDR2: SGHTA and FQGNSA.

This TCR was sampled from a man aged 18 to 30 in good health. Sequenced material: naive CD4+ T cells sorted from blood. Subset denoted: CD45RA+ positively selected. The chain has TRBV7-2 and TRBJ1-1; D remains unclear. In nucleotides, the CDR3 is TGTGCCAGCAGCTCAGACAAAAACACTGAAGCTTTCTTT. Translation: CASSSDKNTEAFF. The whole variable domain, remainder taken from reference TRBV7-2 and TRBJ1-1, is GAGVSQSPSNKVTEKGKDVELRCDPISGHTALYWYRQSLGQGLEFLIYFQGNSAPDKSGLPSDRFSAERTGGSVSTLTIQRTQQEDSAVYLCASSSDKNTEAFFGQGTRLTVV.